This T cell receptor (beta chain) was sequenced for a study of T-cell memory formation after mild COVID-19. In TCRdb, the 5' RACE reads were re-called with MiXCR into one record per CDR3 protein. The top ten hold less than 15% of the sample, which has 150,000 to 200,000 distinct CDR3 sequences, about 14% seen once. The CDR3 length is 18 residues. Germline V gene sequence: CDR1 MNHEY, CDR2 SVGEGT. J was trimmed by 0 bases and V by 3 bases; bases with no gene match: 4. The sample holds a few counts of this clonotype. The chain joins TRBV6-2 or TRBV6-3 to TRBJ2-3; 15 bases map to TRBD2. The sample taken for sequencing was PBMCs or a T cell subset sorted from them (not recorded which). The sequence was obtained from an adult woman who had mild COVID-19 (a few samples of this study predate the infection). Cell type and time point are not known. The CDR3 nucleotides are TGTGCCAGCAGTTATGACGGGACTAGCGGGAGGAGCACAGATACGCAGTATTTT. This sequence encodes CASSYDGTSGRSTDTQYF.